Below, one T cell receptor beta chain is given with its context. Its antigen is unknown. The data were obtained in a study of cytomegalovirus exposure and HLA in healthy donors. General study results and limits: Rarity held for most TCR sequences, but there were some public TCRs that occurred in many donors.

PCR employed 60 Vbeta and 13 Jbeta primers. The data were produced by immunoSEQ multiplex PCR, yet TCRdb's version contains in-frame clones alone and is incomplete. The sample includes 100,000 to 150,000 clones, about 78% of them seen just once. Those who donated were healthy bone marrow donors. There was no recording of CMV serostatus for this donor. V shed 6 bases, J shed 8 bases, and the junction held 9 bases outside the gene matches. CDR1 is SNHLY, CDR2 FYNNEI, per germline. This CDR3 comprises 13 residues. The sequencing input was PBMCs. The clonotype originates from a human donor in good health. This chain connects TRBV2 to TRBJ1-1, with 7 bases matching TRBD1. CDR3 nucleotide sequence: TGTGCCAGCAGGGGGTGGACAGGACTGGAAGCTTTCTTT. Translation gives CASRGWTGLEAFF.